Shown below are 15 T cell receptor beta chains from a single sample sequenced in a study of T-cell reconstitution after alpha-beta-depleted transplantation in children. The library targeted TCRbeta and was prepared with unique molecular identifiers. Each CDR3 protein gets one entry after TCRdb re-called the PCR reads with MiXCR. This table has roughly 500,000 distinct CDR3 sequences, approximately 12% appearing once. The sample was PBMCs from the stem cell graft donor, taken from the stem cell graft. The source of these receptors is a human donor who donated a stem cell graft to a child with combined immunodeficiency.

This clonotype was counted many times. J is TRBJ2-3 and V is TRBV4-3, with 8 bases fitting TRBD1. CDR1 is LGHNA, CDR2 YSLEER, per germline. V lost 2 bases, J lost 5 bases, and 3 bases stayed unmatched. The CDR3 length is 14 residues. Written as DNA, the CDR3 is TGCGCCAGCAGCCAAAGGACAGGGTTAGATACGCAGTATTTT. It translates to CASSQRTGLDTQYF.

This clonotype came up a few times. J is TRBJ2-2 and V is TRBV7-9, with D perhaps matching TRBD1 or TRBD2 (6 bases each). Germline V CDR1 and CDR2: SEHNR, FQNEAQ (reference sequence). V lost 2 bases and J 5 bases, leaving 12 bases between the germline ends. The CDR3 is made up of 15 amino acids. The CDR3 loop reads CASSLSGAKTGELFF. As DNA, the CDR3 is TGTGCCAGCAGCTTATCGGGGGCCAAGACCGGGGAGCTGTTTTTT.

This clonotype was counted ten times or more. J is TRBJ2-5 and V is TRBV6-5; D is ambiguous. Trimming removed 5 bases at V and 1 base at J, with 5 bases between. This CDR3 comprises 12 residues. Germline CDR1 reads MNHEY; CDR2 reads SVGAGI. CDR3 protein: CASSRSQETQYF. The CDR3 coding sequence is TGTGCCAGCAGTAGGTCCCAAGAGACCCAGTACTTC.

This clonotype has a handful of counts. The V and J genes are TRBV5-6 and TRBJ2-1; D may be TRBD1 (5 bases). V lost 0 bases, J lost 15 bases, and 16 bases lay in between. The germline gives CDR1 SGHDT, CDR2 YYEEEE. There are 13 residues in the CDR3. Written as DNA, the CDR3 is TGTGCCAGCAGCTTGGGGCGCCTCGCTCAGGGGTTCTTC. It is translated as CASSLGRLAQGFF.

This clonotype was detected a few times. V and J are TRBV7-2 and TRBJ2-3, with 9 bases identical to TRBD2. V shed 1 base, J shed 4 bases, and the junction held 3 bases outside the gene matches. The V gene's germline CDR1 is SGHTA and CDR2 FQGNSA. The CDR3 extends over 15 amino acids. CDR3 region: CASSLGRGGSDTQYF. CDR3 DNA: TGTGCCAGCAGCTTAGGGCGGGGGGGCTCAGATACGCAGTATTTT.

This clonotype came up a few times. This rearrangement joins TRBV6-9 to TRBJ1-3; D unresolved. The CDR3 runs 15 residues. In germline, CDR1 is MNHGY, CDR2 SVAAGI. Trimming took off 6 bases at V and 0 bases at J, with 12 bases between the two ends. The CDR3 region has the DNA TGTGCCAGCAGGTTGGACGGATCCTCTGGAAACACCATATATTTT. This translates into CASRLDGSSGNTIYF.

This clonotype was seen a few times. This chain joins TRBV9 and TRBJ2-4; 12 nucleotides match TRBD2. This CDR3 comprises 18 residues. V was clipped by 2 bases and J by 6 bases; unmatched bases: 12. CDR1 and CDR2 (germline): SGDLS, YYNGEE. The CDR3 loop reads CASSVGGASGRAGNIQYF. The CDR3 DNA reads as TGTGCCAGCAGCGTGGGGGGGGCTAGCGGGAGGGCAGGAAACATTCAGTACTTC.

This clonotype was observed many times. This chain connects TRBV20-1 to TRBJ2-1; D ambiguous. CDR3 length: 14 residues. V was pared by 4 bases and J by 8 bases, with 18 bases between. Germline V gene sequence: CDR1 DFQATT, CDR2 SNEGSKA (reference sequence). CDR3 region: CSAKARTALDEQFF. The CDR3 DNA reads as TGCAGTGCTAAAGCCCGGACCGCCCTCGATGAGCAGTTCTTC.

The CDR3, as DNA: TGTGCCAGCAGTTACTCGCGGGACAGGGGCACCTCTGGGGCCAACGTCCTGACTTTC. This translates into CASSYSRDRGTSGANVLTF. The chain couples TRBV6-5 to TRBJ2-6; 10 bases are a match to TRBD1. This CDR3 contains 19 residues. V lost 0 bases, J lost 0 bases, and 5 bases stayed unmatched. From germline, CDR1 is MNHEY and CDR2 SVGAGI.

This clonotype occurred many times. This chain connects TRBV18 to TRBJ2-1; tentative D call: TRBD2 (5 bases). Trimming shortened V by 5 bases and J by 0 bases, and 11 bases separated the two germline ends. Per germline, CDR1 KGHSH and CDR2 LQKENI. The CDR3 consists of 15 residues. The CDR3: CASSYGLPSYNEQFF. The CDR3, as DNA: TGTGCCAGCTCATACGGACTCCCCTCCTACAATGAGCAGTTCTTC.

The rearrangement links TRBV5-1 to TRBJ1-5; possible D gene TRBD1, 5 bases. CDR3 length equals 13 residues. The ends were cut back, 3 bases at V and 2 bases at J, with 6 bases in the middle. CDR1 is SGHRS, CDR2 YFSETQ, per germline. For the CDR3, the DNA is TGCGCCAGCAGCTGGGACCGCAATCAGCCCCAGCATTTT. This gives the protein CASSWDRNQPQHF.

In its sample, this clonotype was seen many times. The rearrangement uses TRBV9 and TRBJ2-1; TRBD2 matches 10 bases. CDR3 length equals 16 residues. The trim removed 4 bases at V and 3 bases at J, leaving 7 bases unmatched. Germline CDR1 and CDR2: SGDLS and YYNGEE. The CDR3, as DNA: TGTGCCAGCAGCCTCCGGACTAGCGGTAACTACAATGAGCAGTTCTTC. This sequence encodes CASSLRTSGNYNEQFF.

This clonotype was detected only a few times. This rearrangement joins TRBV5-1 to TRBJ2-7; 9 bases map to TRBD1. The CDR3 sequence is 15 residues long. Germline CDR1 and CDR2: SGHRS and YFSETQ. The J segment lost 4 bases and the V segment lost 3 bases, leaving 8 bases of the junction unmatched. In nucleotides, the CDR3 is TGCGCCAGCAGCTCTATGGGACAGGGTGTATACGAGCAGTACTTC. Amino acid sequence: CASSSMGQGVYEQYF.

This clonotype was counted a few times. This chain connects TRBV19 to TRBJ2-1; no definite D call. V lost 3 bases and J 8 bases, leaving 8 bases between the germline ends. The V gene's germline CDR1 is LNHDA and CDR2 SQIVND (reference sequence). The CDR3 loop spans 12 amino acids. CDR3 amino acids: CASSMLNYEQFF. CDR3 DNA sequence: TGTGCCAGTAGTATGCTTAATTATGAGCAGTTCTTC.

This clonotype was detected a few times. This CDR3 reads CASSSGGNVDEKLFF. The CDR3 DNA reads TGTGCCAGCAGTTCAGGGGGGAACGTCGATGAAAAACTGTTTTTT. The V call is TRBV28, the J call TRBJ1-4; the match to TRBD1 covers 7 bases. Losses at the gene ends were 4 bases for V and 6 bases for J; bases not matched to a gene: 8. The CDR3 consists of 15 residues. Germline loops: CDR1 MDHEN, CDR2 SYDVKM.